This T cell receptor (beta chain) was documented in a study of CD8+CD57+ T cells in acquired aplastic anemia. In the study overall: The DNA of sorted CD4+ and CD8+ cells averaged 3.2 ug. Healthy-donor CD4+ cells averaged about 9.9 million reads.

Points on this clonotype: Its cognate antigen is unknown.

Regarding the study as a whole: Patients and healthy controls showed no significant CD8+ Simpson's diversity difference. Around 29 CD8+ CDR3 sequences were shared between patients and controls.

Trimming shortened V by 3 bases and J by 6 bases, and 9 bases separated the two germline ends. This CDR3 is built from 12 residues. The germline V gene has CDR1 SEHNR and CDR2 FQNEAQ (reference sequence). The template for TCR beta VDJ and CDR3 sequence profiling was genomic DNA. TCRdb analysed the reads with MiXCR anew, one entry per CDR3 protein. The sample carries hundreds of thousands of distinct CDR3 sequences, 65% to 80% recorded once. The TCR originated in a human donor in good health, serving as a control. Sample: sorted CD4+, CD8+, or CD8+CD57+ T cells (not recorded which) from PBMCs. V usage is TRBV7-9 and J usage is TRBJ2-7; the D is unclear. The CDR3 loop is CASSLTRSEQYF. The DNA of the CDR3 is TGTGCCAGCAGCTTGACACGGAGCGAGCAGTACTTC.